This TCR beta chain is drawn from a study of T cell changes during pregnancy in multiple sclerosis. The method was immunoSEQ multiplex PCR; TCRdb's version includes in-frame clones alone and lacks a portion of them. The profile shows nearly 110,000 clones, around 92% of them singletons. Trimming cost V 5 bases and J 5 bases, with 13 bases left between them. Germline lookup yields CDR1 ENHRY and CDR2 SYGVKD. CDR3 length: 13 residues. This rearrangement joins TRBV10-3 to TRBJ2-7; D possibly corresponds to TRBD1 (6 bases). The sample here was peripheral blood, taken in the third trimester of pregnancy. The receptor's source is a female donor in good health, enrolled as a control in a pregnancy study. CDR3 loop: CAISWTDPNEQYF. DNA of the CDR3: TGTGCCATCAGTTGGACAGACCCTAACGAGCAGTACTTC.